The text below deals with one T cell receptor beta chain. The CDR3 is made up of 15 amino acids. Germline CDR1 reads MNHEY; CDR2 reads SMNVEV (reference sequence). The trim removed 6 bases at V and 8 bases at J, leaving 13 bases unmatched. The sample comes from a study of blood T cell repertoires in COVID-19. In the study overall: Samples taken during acute and convalescent COVID-19 were collected in the United States, Italy and Spain. Sample material is recorded as cDNA or gDNA derived from T cells, B-cell-depleted T cells, or PBMCs.

Authors' analysis steps: The authors estimated nucleated cell counts from reference gene primer amplification. Only in-frame clones appear in the TCRdb table, and some are missing; sequencing was by immunoSEQ multiplex PCR. V, J and clone size are taken as reported in that table, and D and trimming were inferred from the DNA itself. Counted here are about 210,000 clones, about 87% occurring once; the ten biggest clones make up about 1.8%. This clonotype was obtained from a man in his 70s with acute or convalescent COVID-19. The sequenced sample consisted of peripheral blood. The V call is TRBV27, the J call TRBJ2-1, with 7 bases matching TRBD2. In DNA, the CDR3 is TGTGCCAGCAGCCCCGGAGGGAGGGGCGTCCATGAGCAGTTCTTC. Its translation is CASSPGGRGVHEQFF.